The 23 T cell receptor beta chains listed next were all sequenced from one sample in a study of early T cells in non-severe SARS-CoV-2 infection (dated by TCRdb to the early 2020s). The library was obtained by 5' RACE. The listed sequencing device is NextSeq 500. Using fastp at Q25 and MiXCR, TCRdb reprocessed the public reads and kept productive beta chains. Records with the same CDR3 protein are collapsed into one entry carrying the most frequent genes and DNA. Counted in this sample were about 110,000 distinct CDR3 sequences; over 10% of them appeared once. The ten largest clones capture around 2.9% of the sample. Material for sequencing was whole blood. The receptors were gathered from an adult who was a healthcare worker with PCR-confirmed SARS-CoV-2 infection or an uninfected control (not recorded which).

The chain carries TRBV7-9 and TRBJ1-3; D gene uncertain. V lost 5 bases, J lost 4 bases, and 18 bases lay in between. Germline CDR1 SEHNR, CDR2 FQNEAQ (reference sequence). This CDR3 contains 16 residues. CDR3 loop: CASSPWTSARGNTIYF. The CDR3 coding sequence is TGTGCCAGCAGCCCCTGGACCTCCGCCAGAGGAAACACCATATATTTT.

This clonotype has a handful of counts. The chain couples TRBV4-1 to TRBJ2-7, with no clear D. Per germline, CDR1 MGHRA and CDR2 YSYEKL. Trimming removed 4 bases from V and 0 bases from J, with 10 bases in between. There are 14 residues in the CDR3. CDR3 DNA sequence: TGCGCCAGCAGCCTACCGGGTTTCTCCTACGAGCAGTACTTC. Translated: CASSLPGFSYEQYF.

The J gene is TRBJ1-5, the V gene TRBV5-4; tentatively, D is TRBD1 (5 bases). The CDR3 totals 14 residues. In germline, CDR1 is SGHNT, CDR2 YYREEE (reference sequence). V gave up 5 bases and J gave up 3 bases, with 12 bases separating them. Here the CDR3 reads CASSSQGSNQPQHF. DNA for the CDR3: TGTGCCAGCAGTTCTCAGGGATCCAATCAGCCCCAGCATTTT.

The table lists this clonotype with a few counts. The V call is TRBV5-8, the J call TRBJ1-2; D not certain. V was trimmed by 4 bases and J by 4 bases, leaving 11 bases between them. Germline CDR1 and CDR2: SGHTS and YDEGEE. The CDR3 loop spans 13 amino acids. The DNA of the CDR3 is TGTGCCAGCAGCCGGCAGATGTCCTATGGCTACACCTTC. It yields the protein CASSRQMSYGYTF.

This clonotype was detected ten times or more. CDR3 residues: CASNHLRGKEFF. The DNA for the CDR3 is TGTGCCAGCAACCACCTAAGAGGGAAGGAGTTCTTC. The chain is built from TRBV6-6 and TRBJ2-1; TRBD2 is a possible D gene (5 bases). The CDR3 totals 12 residues. V was trimmed by 7 bases and J by 14 bases, leaving 18 bases between them. CDR1 is MNHNY, CDR2 SVGAGI, per germline (reference sequence).

In this sample, this clonotype turned up many times. J is TRBJ2-3 and V is TRBV28, with TRBD2 matching 7 bases. V shed 4 bases, J shed 1 base, and the junction held 5 bases outside the gene matches. CDR1 MDHEN and CDR2 SYDVKM come from the germline V gene. The CDR3 has 15 residues. The CDR3 protein is CASSSRGVGTDTQYF. In DNA, the CDR3 is TGTGCCAGCAGTTCCCGGGGGGTAGGCACAGATACGCAGTATTTT.

This clonotype was picked up a small number of times. V usage is TRBV6-1 and J usage is TRBJ1-5; D remains ambiguous. Between the trimmed V and J ends, which lost 7 bases and 2 bases, there was a span of 9 bases. Germline lookup yields CDR1 MNHNS and CDR2 SASEGT. This CDR3 has 13 residues. The CDR3 coding sequence is TGTGCCAGCACGGCGGTTGGCAATCAGCCCCAGCATTTT. Amino acid sequence: CASTAVGNQPQHF.

V is TRBV7-9 and J is TRBJ2-7; 9 nucleotides line up with TRBD2. Germline loops: CDR1 SEHNR, CDR2 FQNEAQ (reference sequence). V shed 3 bases, J shed 2 bases, and the junction held 5 bases outside the gene matches. CDR3 length equals 15 residues. The CDR3 is CASSFSTSGPYEQYF. The CDR3 nucleotides are TGTGCCAGCAGCTTTTCGACTAGCGGCCCCTACGAGCAGTACTTC.

CDR3 sequence reads: CASSVEGTSGNEQFF. DNA of the CDR3: TGTGCCAGCAGCGTAGAAGGGACTAGCGGTAATGAGCAGTTCTTC. This rearrangement joins TRBV9 to TRBJ2-1, with 11 bases that match TRBD2. V trimming: 0 bases; J trimming: 7 bases; junction bases outside the gene matches: 3. CDR1 is SGDLS, CDR2 YYNGEE, per germline. The CDR3 contains 15 residues.

This clonotype was counted only a few times. CDR3: CASSLRQKLSNQPQHF. The CDR3 DNA sequence: TGTGCCAGCAGCTTGCGGCAGAAATTGAGCAATCAGCCCCAGCATTTT. The rearrangement links TRBV5-6 to TRBJ1-5, with no clear D. V lost 1 base and J lost 1, with 12 bases in between. This CDR3 has 16 residues. Germline-derived CDR1 and CDR2 are SGHDT and YYEEEE.

On this clonotype: Just one base apart from a much larger clone, this may be a read error. Since no conserved phenylalanine or tryptophan closes the CDR3, a read error is the likely cause. V is TRBV27 and J is TRBJ2-5, with 9 positions matching TRBD2. V trimming: 2 bases; J trimming: 6 bases; junction bases outside the gene matches: 10. The germline gives CDR1 MNHEY, CDR2 SMNVEV (reference sequence). This CDR3 region has 16 residues. The CDR3 sequence: CASSLRAGGLDKTQYS. CDR3 DNA sequence: TGTGCCAGCAGTTTAAGGGCGGGGGGGCTTGACAAGACCCAGTACTCC.

This clonotype was seen more than once but under ten times. V is TRBV20-1 and J is TRBJ2-5, with 10 bases fitting TRBD2. The V segment lost 6 bases and the J segment 6 bases; nucleotides outside the gene matches: 4. The CDR3 length is 12 residues. Germline lookup yields CDR1 DFQATT and CDR2 SNEGSKA (reference sequence). CDR3 protein: CSAASGGKTQYF. CDR3 nucleotides: TGCAGTGCGGCTAGCGGGGGAAAGACCCAGTACTTC.

This clonotype was seen repeatedly, ten times or more. The V call is TRBV27, the J call TRBJ2-7; the D is unclear. This CDR3 spans 13 amino acids. Germline V gives CDR1 MNHEY, CDR2 SMNVEV (reference sequence). Trimming removed 5 bases from V and 0 bases from J, with 8 bases in between. The CDR3: CASSTVFSYEQYF. Written as DNA, the CDR3 is TGTGCCAGCAGTACCGTCTTCTCCTACGAGCAGTACTTC.

The CDR3 spells CASSARTGMNTEAFF. The CDR3 bases are TGTGCCAGCAGTGCCCGAACAGGGATGAACACTGAAGCTTTCTTT. V usage is TRBV2 and J usage is TRBJ1-1; a weak D match, TRBD1 (6 bases). Trimming removed 4 bases from V and 0 bases from J, with 12 bases in between. The CDR3 runs 15 residues. The germline V gene has CDR1 SNHLY and CDR2 FYNNEI.

This clonotype was recorded at least ten times. In DNA, the CDR3 is TGTGCCAGCAGCTTAACGCACGACACCGGGGAGCTGTTTTTT. It specifies CASSLTHDTGELFF. The chain joins TRBV7-3 to TRBJ2-2, with D hard to call. The CDR3 totals 14 residues. Germline V lookup: CDR1 SGHTA, CDR2 FQGTGA. With 0 bases removed from V and 3 bases from J, the gap between germline ends came to 5 bases.

This clonotype was found many times. The chain has TRBV5-4 and TRBJ2-6, with TRBD2 as a possible D gene (5 bases). Germline lookup yields CDR1 SGHNT and CDR2 YYREEE (reference sequence). The CDR3 length is 15 residues. V lost 0 bases, J lost 2 bases, and 6 bases lay in between. CDR3 DNA sequence: TGTGCCAGCAGCTTGGTCGGGACTGGGGCCAACGTCCTGACTTTC. It is translated as CASSLVGTGANVLTF.

The chain has TRBV9 and TRBJ1-4; TRBD1 agrees at 9 bases. V shed 4 bases, J shed 3 bases, and the junction held 4 bases outside the gene matches. The germline gives CDR1 SGDLS, CDR2 YYNGEE. The CDR3 runs to 15 residues. This chain's CDR3 is CASSRTGAANEKLFF. For the CDR3, the DNA is TGTGCCAGCAGCAGGACAGGGGCAGCTAATGAAAAACTGTTTTTT. The variable domain in full, completed from reference TRBV9 and TRBJ1-4, reads DSGVTQTPKHLITATGQRVTLRCSPRSGDLSVYWYQQSLDQGLQFLIQYYNGEERAKGNILERFSAQQFPDLHSELNLSSLELGDSALYFCASSRTGAANEKLFFGSGTQLSVL.

In its sample, this clonotype was seen many times. This rearrangement joins TRBV5-5 to TRBJ1-5, with D unresolved. V lost 0 bases and J 0 bases, leaving 16 bases between the germline ends. Germline V CDR1 and CDR2: SGHKS, YYEKEE (reference sequence). The CDR3 loop spans 18 amino acids. The CDR3 here is CASSLGPGSLPSNQPQHF. The CDR3 DNA sequence: TGTGCCAGCAGCTTGGGACCCGGATCCCTACCTAGCAATCAGCCCCAGCATTTT.

This clonotype was seen many times. The rearrangement joins TRBV27 to TRBJ2-7; 8 bases align to TRBD1. CDR3 length: 19 amino acids. With 4 bases clipped from V and 2 bases from J, the junction kept 19 bases outside the gene matches. CDR1 is MNHEY and CDR2 is SMNVEV in the germline V gene (reference sequence). CDR3 sequence reads: CASSSLTHTDRESAYEQYF. DNA for the CDR3: TGTGCCAGCAGTTCACTCACCCACACGGACAGGGAAAGCGCCTACGAGCAGTACTTC.

This clonotype was detected ten times or more. The chain employs TRBV10-2 and TRBJ1-6; TRBD1 matches at 9 bases. Germline V gene sequence: CDR1 WSHSY, CDR2 SAAADI. V was clipped by 6 bases and J by 7 bases; unmatched bases: 7. This CDR3 is 15 amino acids long. CDR3 coding DNA: TGCGCCAGCAGGCGGGGTGACAGGGGGAATTCACCCCTCCACTTT. This translates into CASRRGDRGNSPLHF.

This clonotype was seen ten or more times. The V call is TRBV7-9, the J call TRBJ1-1; 7 bases agree with TRBD1. This CDR3 has 15 residues. Germline CDR1 and CDR2: SEHNR and FQNEAQ (reference sequence). Unmatched junction bases numbered 7, after V lost 5 bases and J lost 1 base. The CDR3 sequence: CASSPSWTGNTEAFF. The CDR3 coding sequence is TGTGCCAGCAGCCCCAGCTGGACAGGGAACACTGAAGCTTTCTTT.

In this sample, this clonotype turned up a few times. J is TRBJ1-1 and V is TRBV11-2; TRBD1 might be the D (6 bases). CDR3 length: 14 residues. The ends were cut back, 5 bases at V and 3 bases at J, with 13 bases in the middle. Germline V gives CDR1 SGHAT, CDR2 FQNNGV. The CDR3 protein is CASSMNRVDTEAFF. In DNA form, the CDR3 reads TGTGCCAGCAGCATGAACAGGGTGGACACTGAAGCTTTCTTT.

The chain couples TRBV5-1 to TRBJ2-1; a possible D gene is TRBD1 (5 bases). Germline V lookup: CDR1 SGHRS, CDR2 YFSETQ. The CDR3 loop spans 16 amino acids. Trimming shortened V by 4 bases and J by 0 bases, and 14 bases separated the two germline ends. In DNA form, the CDR3 reads TGCGCCAGCAGCCGGACACTAACCTCCTCCTACAATGAGCAGTTCTTC. Its protein is CASSRTLTSSYNEQFF.